Each of the 13 T cell receptor beta chains below was sequenced from the same sample in a study of T cells expressing NK-cell markers. TCRdb re-analyzed the 5' RACE reads; it lists each CDR3 protein once, without DNA. Recorded for this sample: 160,000 or so distinct CDR3 sequences. Sequenced: blood T cells: a sorted CD56 or NKG2C T cell subset, CD4+ or CD8+ T cells, or bulk PBMC T cells (not recorded which). The origin of the receptors is a woman between 18 and 75 years old in good health.

The chain recombines TRBV5-1 with TRBJ1-1. Per germline, CDR1 SGHRS and CDR2 YFSETQ. The CDR3 has 15 residues. This chain's CDR3 is CASSLGQEWDTEAFF.

V gene TRBV4-2 combines with J gene TRBJ2-7; TCRdb reports TRBD2, a call that lacks DNA to check it against. CDR3 size: 14 residues. In germline, CDR1 is LGHNA, CDR2 YNFKEQ. This CDR3 reads CASSQDGLGYGQYF.

The chain carries TRBV7-2 and TRBJ2-7; the TRBD1 assignment by TCRdb is unverifiable without DNA. The germline V gene has CDR1 SGHTA and CDR2 FQGNSA. CDR3 length: 14 amino acids. The CDR3 protein is CASSLTGAGYEQYF.

This chain links TRBV5-5 with TRBJ2-1; the D call of TRBD1 rests on TCRdb alone, since no DNA is present to check it. This CDR3 comprises 15 residues. Germline CDR1 SGHKS, CDR2 YYEKEE (reference sequence). CDR3 loop: CASSYTGLGYNEQFF.

V usage is TRBV6-4 and J usage is TRBJ2-1; TCRdb's D call, TRBD1, is unchecked because there is no DNA. Germline CDR1 is MRHNA and CDR2 is SNTAGT. The CDR3 loop spans 13 amino acids. CDR3: CASIISGGDEQFF.

V is TRBV10-3 and J is TRBJ2-7; no DNA is available, so the TRBD1 call from TCRdb remains unchecked. CDR1 ENHRY and CDR2 SYGVKD come from the germline V gene. The CDR3 runs to 16 residues. CDR3 loop: CAISEPGTGDPYEQYF.

The chain recombines TRBV5-1 with TRBJ1-2; TCRdb calls TRBD1, which cannot be checked without DNA. This CDR3 is built from 16 residues. Per the germline V gene, CDR1 is SGHRS and CDR2 is YFSETQ. The CDR3 sequence is CASSWTAMGANYGYTF.

The chain links TRBV27 to TRBJ2-3; TCRdb's D call of TRBD2 is untestable without DNA. The CDR3 runs to 14 residues. Germline CDR1 MNHEY, CDR2 SMNVEV (reference sequence). The CDR3 sequence: CASRGTRNTDTQYF.

The chain links TRBV2 to TRBJ2-5; the D call of TRBD1 rests on TCRdb alone, since no DNA is present to check it. CDR3 length: 13 amino acids. CDR1 is SNHLY and CDR2 is FYNNEI in the germline V gene. CDR3 in amino acids: CASIRSYRETQYF.

The chain couples TRBV5-1 to TRBJ2-2; absent DNA, TCRdb's TRBD1 call cannot be checked. The CDR3 extends over 13 amino acids. Germline V gene data show CDR1 as SGHRS and CDR2 as YFSETQ. CDR3 region: CASSQQGGGELFF.

The V and J genes are TRBV27 and TRBJ2-1; the D call of TRBD2 rests on TCRdb alone, since no DNA is present to check it. This CDR3 region has 17 residues. From germline, CDR1 is MNHEY and CDR2 SMNVEV (reference sequence). The CDR3 spells CASSSRLAQPGGNEQFF.

V is TRBV5-1 and J is TRBJ2-7; lacking DNA, the TRBD1 call made by TCRdb goes unchecked. Germline V gene lookup returns CDR1 SGHRS and CDR2 YFSETQ. This CDR3 is built from 14 residues. The CDR3 protein is CASSLETGSGEQYF.

This chain uses TRBV30 with TRBJ2-5; TCRdb names TRBD2, which stays unverified in the absence of DNA. The CDR3 runs to 15 residues. CDR1 is GTSNPN, CDR2 SVGIG, per germline (reference sequence). CDR3 protein: CAWRFGRALGETQYF. Based on the CDR3 plus reference TRBV30 and TRBJ2-5, the full variable domain is SQTIHQWPATLVQPVGSPLSLECTVEGTSNPNLYWYRQAAGRGLQLLFYSVGIGQISSEVPQNLSASRPQDRQFILSSKKLLLSDSGFYLCAWRFGRALGETQYFGPGTRLLVL.